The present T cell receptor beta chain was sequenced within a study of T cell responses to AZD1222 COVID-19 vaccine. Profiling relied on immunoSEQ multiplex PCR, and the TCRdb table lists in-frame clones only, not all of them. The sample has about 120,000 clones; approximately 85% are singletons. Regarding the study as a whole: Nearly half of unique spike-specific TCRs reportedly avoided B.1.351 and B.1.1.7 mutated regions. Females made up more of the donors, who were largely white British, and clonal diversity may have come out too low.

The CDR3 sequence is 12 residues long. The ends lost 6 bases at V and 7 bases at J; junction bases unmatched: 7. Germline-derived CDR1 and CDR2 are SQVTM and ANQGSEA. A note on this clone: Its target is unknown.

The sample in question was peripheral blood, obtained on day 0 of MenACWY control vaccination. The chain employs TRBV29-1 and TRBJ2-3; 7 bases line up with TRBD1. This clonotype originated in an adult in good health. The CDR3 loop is CSVVSTGNTQYF. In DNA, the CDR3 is TGCAGCGTGGTTTCGACAGGGAATACGCAGTATTTT.